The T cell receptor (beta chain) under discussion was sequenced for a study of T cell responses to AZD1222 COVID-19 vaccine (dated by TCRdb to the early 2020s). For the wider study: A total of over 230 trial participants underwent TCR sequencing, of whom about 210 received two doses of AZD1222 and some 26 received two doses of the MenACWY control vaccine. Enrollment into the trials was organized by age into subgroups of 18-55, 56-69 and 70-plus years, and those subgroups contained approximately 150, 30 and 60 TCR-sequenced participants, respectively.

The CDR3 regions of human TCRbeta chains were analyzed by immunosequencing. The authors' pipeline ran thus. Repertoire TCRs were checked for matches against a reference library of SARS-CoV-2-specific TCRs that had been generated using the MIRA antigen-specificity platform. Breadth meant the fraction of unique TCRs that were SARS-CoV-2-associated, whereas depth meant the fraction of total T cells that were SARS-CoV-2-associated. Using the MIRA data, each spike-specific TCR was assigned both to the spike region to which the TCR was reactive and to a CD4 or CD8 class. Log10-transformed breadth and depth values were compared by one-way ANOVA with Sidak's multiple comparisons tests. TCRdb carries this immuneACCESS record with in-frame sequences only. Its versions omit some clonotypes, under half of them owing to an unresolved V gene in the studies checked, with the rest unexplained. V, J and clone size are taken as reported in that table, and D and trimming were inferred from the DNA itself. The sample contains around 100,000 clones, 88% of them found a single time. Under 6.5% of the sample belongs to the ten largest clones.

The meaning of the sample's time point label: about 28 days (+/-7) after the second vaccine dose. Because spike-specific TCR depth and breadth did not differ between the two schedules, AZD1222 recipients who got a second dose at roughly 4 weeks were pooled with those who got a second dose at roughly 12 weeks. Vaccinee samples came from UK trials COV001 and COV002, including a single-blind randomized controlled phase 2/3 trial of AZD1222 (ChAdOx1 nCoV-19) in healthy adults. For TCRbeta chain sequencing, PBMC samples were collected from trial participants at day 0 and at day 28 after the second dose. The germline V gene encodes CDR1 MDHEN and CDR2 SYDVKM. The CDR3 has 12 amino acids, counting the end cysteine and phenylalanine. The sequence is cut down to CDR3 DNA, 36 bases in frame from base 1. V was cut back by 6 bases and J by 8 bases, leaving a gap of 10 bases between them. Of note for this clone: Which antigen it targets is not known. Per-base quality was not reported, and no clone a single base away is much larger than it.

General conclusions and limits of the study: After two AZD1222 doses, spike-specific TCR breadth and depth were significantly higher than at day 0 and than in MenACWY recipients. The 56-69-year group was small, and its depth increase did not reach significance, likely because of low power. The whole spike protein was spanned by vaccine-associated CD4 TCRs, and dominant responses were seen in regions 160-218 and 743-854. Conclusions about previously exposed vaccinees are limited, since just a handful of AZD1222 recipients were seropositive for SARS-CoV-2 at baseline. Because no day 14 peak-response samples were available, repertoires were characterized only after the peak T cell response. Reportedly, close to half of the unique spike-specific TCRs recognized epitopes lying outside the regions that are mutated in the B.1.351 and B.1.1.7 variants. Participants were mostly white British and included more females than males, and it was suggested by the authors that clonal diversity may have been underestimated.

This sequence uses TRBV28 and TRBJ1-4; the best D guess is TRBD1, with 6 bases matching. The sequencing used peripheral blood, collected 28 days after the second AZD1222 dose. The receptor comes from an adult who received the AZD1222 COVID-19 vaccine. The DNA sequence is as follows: TGTGCCAGCAGGCTCGGACAGGAAAAACTGTTTTTT. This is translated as CASRLGQEKLFF.